The 13 T cell receptor beta chains below all came from one sample that was sequenced in a study of T cells in Graves' hyperthyroidism and ophthalmopathy. TCR beta CDR3 sequences were amplified from RNA transcripts. A set of HTBI primers served as the primers for a first-round RT-PCR of the TCR CDR3. A single record per CDR3 protein comes from TCRdb applying MiXCR to the multiplex PCR reads. This sample has approximately 610,000 distinct CDR3 sequences, with about 15% found just once. The sample consisted of blood. Receptors were obtained from a woman between 35 and 50 years old with Graves' ophthalmopathy.

This clonotype was seen many times. The rearrangement links TRBV6-2 or TRBV6-3 to TRBJ1-5, with 9 bases fitting TRBD1. Germline V gene lookup returns CDR1 MNHEY and CDR2 SVGEGT. This CDR3 comprises 15 residues. J gave up 7 bases and V 6 bases, and 10 bases lay outside the gene matches. The CDR3 spells CASRPDRGGGQPQHF. As DNA, the CDR3 is TGTGCCAGCAGGCCGGACAGGGGAGGTGGGCAGCCCCAGCATTTT.

This rearrangement joins TRBV7-9 to TRBJ2-5; tentatively, D is TRBD1 (5 bases). Trimming took off 5 bases at V and 4 bases at J, with 11 bases between the two ends. Per germline, CDR1 SEHNR and CDR2 FQNEAQ (reference sequence). The CDR3 runs 13 residues. CDR3 DNA sequence: TGTGCCAGCAGCCCTGGACACGGAGAGACCCAGTACTTC. Translated, it gives CASSPGHGETQYF.

The chain is built from TRBV11-2 and TRBJ2-7, with 8 bases lining up with TRBD2. The V gene end was trimmed by 1 base and the J gene end by 6 bases; junction bases not matched to a gene: 8. Germline CDR1 is SGHAT and CDR2 is FQNNGV. The CDR3 has 15 amino acids. The CDR3: CASSLGGPAGAEQYF. DNA of the CDR3: TGTGCCAGCAGCTTAGGAGGCCCAGCGGGAGCCGAGCAGTACTTC.

This clonotype was observed a few times. The chain joins TRBV11-2 to TRBJ2-3; TRBD2 is a possible D gene (6 bases). The CDR3 is 16 amino acids. The ends were cut back, 5 bases at V and 2 bases at J, with 17 bases in the middle. The germline CDR1 and CDR2 sequences are SGHAT and FQNNGV. CDR3 DNA: TGTGCCAGCAGCGGCCGACTAGGCGAGGTCACAGATACGCAGTATTTT. This translates into CASSGRLGEVTDTQYF.

This clonotype was picked up a small number of times. The rearrangement uses TRBV4-2 and TRBJ2-7; TRBD2 might be the D (6 bases). Trimming removed 1 base at V and 1 base at J, with 14 bases between. The CDR3 has 16 residues. Germline assignment: CDR1 LGHNA and CDR2 YNFKEQ. CDR3 nucleotide sequence: TGTGCCAGCAGCCAAGGAAGTAGACGGGGGTCCTACGAGCAGTACTTC. Protein sequence: CASSQGSRRGSYEQYF.

This clonotype was counted ten times or more. The V call is TRBV15, the J call TRBJ2-4; D gene unclear. This CDR3 has 16 amino acids. Germline CDR1 and CDR2: LNHNV and YYDKDF (reference sequence). V was shortened by 5 bases and J by 0 bases, with 14 bases between the two germline ends. The CDR3 bases are TGTGCCACCAGCTCACAACGCTTACTAGCCAAAAACATTCAGTACTTC. This gives the protein CATSSQRLLAKNIQYF. Full variable domain (remainder filled in from reference TRBV15 and TRBJ2-4): DAMVIQNPRYQVTQFGKPVTLSCSQTLNHNVMYWYQQKSSQAPKLLFHYYDKDFNNEADTPDNFQSRRPNTSFCFLDIRSPGLGDTAMYLCATSSQRLLAKNIQYFGAGTRLSVL.

This clonotype was counted many times. CDR3 DNA: TGCAGTGCTATTGGCAACACCGGGGAGCTGTTTTTT. It yields the protein CSAIGNTGELFF. V usage is TRBV20-1 and J usage is TRBJ2-2; D is unresolved. Germline CDR1 and CDR2: DFQATT and SNEGSKA (reference sequence). The germline V and J ends were trimmed by 4 bases and 2 bases, with 5 bases remaining between them. The CDR3 consists of 12 residues.

This clonotype was detected a few times. The rearrangement joins TRBV3-1 to TRBJ1-2, with D hard to call. This CDR3 has 13 residues. Germline V gene data show CDR1 as LGHDT and CDR2 as YNNKEL (reference sequence). Between the trimmed V and J ends, which lost 4 bases and 8 bases, there was a span of 14 bases. CDR3 DNA: TGTGCCAGCAGCCCTATTTCACGTCGAGGCTACACCTTC. It specifies CASSPISRRGYTF.

This clonotype has at least ten counts. V and J are TRBV12-3 or TRBV12-4 and TRBJ2-7; D remains ambiguous. V gave up 5 bases and J gave up 4 bases, with 12 bases separating them. The CDR3 is made up of 13 amino acids. The chain's CDR3 is CASSRSPLYEQYF. CDR3 DNA: TGTGCCAGCAGTCGTAGCCCTCTTTACGAGCAGTACTTC.

This clonotype was seen ten or more times. The V call is TRBV28, the J call TRBJ2-5; 8 nucleotides align to TRBD1. The CDR3 has 15 residues. The germline CDR1 and CDR2 sequences are MDHEN and SYDVKM. V trimming: 5 bases; J trimming: 2 bases; junction bases outside the gene matches: 7. This chain's CDR3 is CASSTRTGLQETQYF. CDR3 bases: TGTGCCAGCAGTACTCGGACAGGGCTTCAAGAGACCCAGTACTTC.

This clonotype has ten or more counts. J is TRBJ2-4 and V is TRBV19, with a tentative D call TRBD1 (6 bases). The ends were cut back, 6 bases at V and 3 bases at J, with 18 bases in the middle. The CDR3 has 16 amino acids. Germline loops: CDR1 LNHDA, CDR2 SQIVND (reference sequence). DNA for the CDR3: TGTGCCAGTAGCAAAGAGAACCACAGGGACAAAAACATTCAGTACTTC. It codes for CASSKENHRDKNIQYF.

As regards this clonotype: One end of the junction varies from germline; a read error may be responsible. The V and J genes are TRBV6-5 and TRBJ1-1; weak D call: TRBD1 (6 bases). The CDR3 is 13 amino acids. The germline CDR1 and CDR2 sequences are MNHEY and SVGAGI. CDR3 bases: TGTACCAGCAGTTACCTTGACAGGTTTGAAGCTTTCTTT. Amino acids: CTSSYLDRFEAFF.

This clonotype was counted ten times or more. This sequence joins TRBV7-6 and TRBJ2-7; 7 bases line up with TRBD2. This CDR3 has 16 amino acids. Germline trimming cut 0 bases from V and 3 bases from J; bases unmatched to any gene: 8. Germline lookup yields CDR1 SGHVS and CDR2 FNYEAQ. Here the CDR3 reads CASSLARGSYNYEQYF. Here the CDR3 DNA reads TGTGCCAGCAGCTTAGCGCGGGGGTCTTACAACTACGAGCAGTACTTC.